Listed here are 13 T cell receptor beta chains from one sample, sequenced in a study of technical replicates of blood from a handful of donors. Repertoires were generated with immunoSEQ multiplex PCR, while TCRdb's copy carries only in-frame clones and drops some. Here the sample spans about 54,000 clones, 94% being singletons. The sequencing input was T cells isolated from PBMCs. These receptors were taken from a human donor in good health.

This rearrangement joins TRBV5-1 to TRBJ1-2, with a possible D match to TRBD1 (5 bases). This CDR3 region has 12 residues. V lost 0 bases and J 6 bases, leaving 6 bases between the germline ends. Per germline, CDR1 SGHRS and CDR2 YFSETQ. This CDR3 reads CASSLGGDGYTF. The DNA of the CDR3 is TGCGCCAGCAGCTTGGGGGGGGATGGCTACACCTTC.

This chain joins TRBV14 and TRBJ2-3; 9 bases are shared with TRBD2. Looked up from germline, CDR1 is SGHDN and CDR2 is FVKESK. The V gene end was trimmed by 1 base and the J gene end by 0 bases; junction bases not matched to a gene: 11. The CDR3 runs 19 residues. The CDR3, as DNA: TGTGCCAGCAGCCAAGGTAGTAGCGGGAGAGCAGCTAGCACAGATACGCAGTATTTT. This translates into CASSQGSSGRAASTDTQYF. Drawing the rest from reference TRBV14 and TRBJ2-3, the complete variable domain is EAGVTQFPSHSVIEKGQTVTLRCDPISGHDNLYWYRRVMGKEIKFLLHFVKESKQDESGMPNNRFLAERTGGTYSTLKVQPAELEDSGVYFCASSQGSSGRAASTDTQYFGPGTRLTVL.

In nucleotides, the CDR3 is TGTGCCAGCAGCCCCCCCCCTGGAGGGGACTCCTACAATGAGCAGTTCTTC. This sequence encodes CASSPPPGGDSYNEQFF. The chain recombines TRBV5-4 with TRBJ2-1; maybe TRBD2 (6 bases). The CDR3 runs to 17 residues. CDR1 is SGHNT and CDR2 is YYREEE in the germline V gene (reference sequence). Trimming removed 4 bases at V and 0 bases at J, with 17 bases between.

This clone was seen only once. The rearrangement joins TRBV11-3 to TRBJ2-7; D ambiguous. There are 11 residues in the CDR3. Germline V lookup: CDR1 SGHNT, CDR2 YENEEA. The V gene lost 3 bases and the J gene lost 6 bases, with 6 bases spanning the gap. The CDR3 region has the DNA TGTGCCAGCAGCTTTGGCCTCGAGCAGTACTTC. It codes for CASSFGLEQYF.

The chain is built from TRBV14 and TRBJ2-7; the D gene is possibly TRBD2 (7 bases). The CDR3 is 15 residues long. Trimming stripped 1 base from V and 3 bases from J, with 13 bases between. The germline V gene has CDR1 SGHDN and CDR2 FVKESK. The CDR3 DNA reads as TGTGCCAGCAGCCAAGTGGCGGGGGCCTTCTACGAGCAGTACTTC. Encoded protein: CASSQVAGAFYEQYF.

The gene calls are TRBV28 and TRBJ2-7; D is unclear. Trimming left V 8 bases short and J 1 base short, with 9 bases between. Per germline, CDR1 MDHEN and CDR2 SYDVKM. CDR3 length equals 12 residues. CDR3 bases: TGTGCCAGCGGTTCCCTATCCTACGAGCAGTACTTC. The encoded protein is CASGSLSYEQYF.

The chain links TRBV28 to TRBJ2-7, with D uncertain. This CDR3 contains 14 residues. Germline V lookup: CDR1 MDHEN, CDR2 SYDVKM. V was cut by 3 bases and J by 4 bases, with 13 bases left in between. The CDR3 sequence: CASSFSRIVYEQYF. The CDR3 DNA reads TGTGCCAGCAGTTTTTCCAGGATTGTTTACGAGCAGTACTTC.

This rearrangement joins TRBV5-6 to TRBJ2-3; possibly TRBD2 for D (5 bases). The CDR3 loop spans 16 amino acids. The germline gives CDR1 SGHDT, CDR2 YYEEEE. V dropped 2 bases and J dropped 0 bases, with 13 bases sitting between them. In nucleotides, the CDR3 is TGTGCCAGCAGCTTAGGATTGGGCGGGAGCACAGATACGCAGTATTTT. Amino acid sequence: CASSLGLGGSTDTQYF.

This clone is a singleton in its sample. This chain uses TRBV7-9 with TRBJ2-5; D remains unclear. The CDR3 is 12 residues long. V was pared by 1 base and J by 5 bases, with 5 bases between. Germline V CDR1 and CDR2: SEHNR, FQNEAQ (reference sequence). The CDR3 is CASSLVGETQYF. CDR3 DNA: TGTGCCAGCAGCTTAGTCGGGGAGACCCAGTACTTC.

V is TRBV9 and J is TRBJ2-5; 7 bases match TRBD2. The CDR3 has 19 residues. CDR1 and CDR2 (germline): SGDLS, YYNGEE. The ends lost 1 base at V and 4 bases at J; junction bases unmatched: 19. The CDR3 bases are TGTGCCAGCAGCGTATCGGGCGAAATTAAGCGGGAAATAGGAGAGACCCAGTACTTC. Translated, it gives CASSVSGEIKREIGETQYF.

A single count supports this clone. V gene TRBV9 combines with J gene TRBJ1-3; 7 bases align to TRBD1. V was clipped by 1 base and J by 5 bases; unmatched bases: 6. The CDR3 spans 15 residues. The V gene's germline CDR1 is SGDLS and CDR2 YYNGEE. The CDR3 is CASSVTGERRNTIYF. Written as DNA, the CDR3 is TGTGCCAGCAGCGTAACAGGGGAGAGAAGAAACACCATATATTTT.

This rearrangement joins TRBV29-1 to TRBJ1-1, with D possibly TRBD1 on 5 matching bases. V shed 4 bases and J shed 4 bases, with 13 bases lying between them. Germline V gives CDR1 SQVTM, CDR2 ANQGSEA. The CDR3 spans 13 residues. The CDR3 DNA is TGCAGCGTTGGAAAGGGGCCGGGCACTGAAGCTTTCTTT. This codes for CSVGKGPGTEAFF.

The chain has TRBV29-1 and TRBJ1-1; D is undetermined. The CDR3 runs 11 residues. V dropped 3 bases and J dropped 11 bases, with 13 bases sitting between them. From germline, CDR1 is SQVTM and CDR2 ANQGSEA. The CDR3 nucleotides read TGCAGCGTTGACGGCGGGTTAGGGGCTTTCTTT. It translates to CSVDGGLGAFF.